This T cell receptor (beta chain) was sequenced in a study of cytomegalovirus exposure and HLA in healthy donors. Across the whole study: The 95 to 150 validation repertoires, a later analysis reported, used the same platform as the 666 first-cohort repertoires.

Using immunoSEQ multiplex PCR, the repertoire was profiled, and TCRdb retains in-frame clones only, with some absent. There are some 79,000 clones in the sample; just under 95% occur only once, and 2.5% to 3.5% lies in the top ten. Notes on this clone: Its antigen is still unknown.

Overall study findings and caveats: There were around 160 TCR beta chains listed as cytomegalovirus-associated. Confirmation was obtained in vitro that three CMV-associated chains are specific for CMV antigens. With high specificity and sensitivity, the classifier reportedly diagnosed cytomegalovirus status.

The CDR3 extends over 14 amino acids. Germline assignment: CDR1 SGHTA and CDR2 FQGNSA. V shed 1 base and J shed 5 bases, with 9 bases lying between them. The source of this sequence is a woman younger than 30 in good health and CMV-seropositive. The chain has TRBV7-2 and TRBJ2-1, with D maybe TRBD2 (6 bases). The sequencing sample was made of PBMCs. This CDR3 is CASSLGLVDNEQFF. In nucleotides, the CDR3 is TGTGCCAGCAGCTTAGGACTAGTGGACAATGAGCAGTTCTTC. Filled out from reference TRBV7-2 and TRBJ2-1, the complete variable domain reads GAGVSQSPSNKVTEKGKDVELRCDPISGHTALYWYRQSLGQGLEFLIYFQGNSAPDKSGLPSDRFSAERTGGSVSTLTIQRTQQEDSAVYLCASSLGLVDNEQFFGPGTRLTVL.